This record concerns one TCR beta chain sequence. Its specificity is not known. The entry originates in a study of blood T cells in healthy people across ages. At the level of the study: The capture of about one barcoded beta molecule per two T cells was achieved by template switching.

General study findings and limits: The study lacked donor CMV status, which possibly confounded expanded clonotype changes. Per million T cells, TCR beta diversity dropped roughly linearly as age increased.

Alongside a J-beta primer mix, a sample-barcoded 5' primer served in a second PCR lasting 7 to 11 cycles. Each CDR3 protein is one row after TCRdb ran MiXCR on the 5' RACE reads. The sample records some 750,000 distinct CDR3 sequences, around a fifth being singletons. With V trimmed by 2 bases and J by 9 bases, 2 bases remained unmatched. The V gene's germline CDR1 is MNHEY and CDR2 SMNVEV (reference sequence). The CDR3 is 14 amino acids. The extraction recovered at least 5.5 micrograms of total RNA per sample. The sequenced sample consisted of blood. This chain joins TRBV27 and TRBJ2-1, with 12 bases lining up with TRBD1. This clonotype was obtained from a man aged 65-85 years in good health. The CDR3 DNA reads as TGTGCCAGCAGTTTAAGGGACAGGGGGCTTGAGCAGTTCTTC. Translating it yields CASSLRDRGLEQFF.